These T cell receptor beta chains were read from a single sample in a study of cytomegalovirus exposure and HLA in healthy donors. Profiling relied on immunoSEQ multiplex PCR, and the TCRdb table lists in-frame clones only, not all of them. The sample shows about 120,000 clones, roughly 82% of them seen only once. The sequenced sample was PBMCs. The origin of the receptors is a woman aged 18-29 years in good health and CMV-seronegative. Both conserved end residues are part of each CDR3. A D gene is named only where the DNA matches it firmly. Expanded clones are given a class, and other clones once, few, many or no size at all.

d_call j_call clone_size v_call cdr3_nt cdr3_aa
TRBD1 TRBJ2-1 . TRBV5-4 TGTGCCAGCAGCCTTTCCCGGGACAGGGCCAATGAGCAGTTCTTC CASSLSRDRANEQFF
. TRBJ1-5 . TRBV18 TGTGCCAGCTCACCACCGGAGGGGCCCCAGCATTTT CASSPPEGPQHF
TRBD2 TRBJ2-7 . TRBV11-2 TGTGCCAGCAGCCATCAGCGGGGGGCTTACGAGCAGTACTTC CASSHQRGAYEQYF
. TRBJ2-1 . TRBV6-5 TGTGCCAGCACAGAGCAGTTCTTC CASTEQFF
TRBD2 TRBJ2-3 . TRBV15 TGTGCCACCAGCAGAAATTTAGCGGGGGGGCTGGCAGATACGCAGTATTTT CATSRNLAGGLADTQYF
TRBD2 TRBJ2-5 . TRBV7-9 TGTTCCAGCAGCCAGAGCGGGGAGGAGACCCAGTACTTC CSSSQSGEETQYF
. TRBJ1-3 once TRBV6-5 TGTGCCAGCAGTAAACGGGGTGGAAACACCATATATTTT CASSKRGGNTIYF
TRBD1 TRBJ1-6 . TRBV6-1 TGTGCCAGCAACGACAGGGATCCGGGTGGATCACCCCTCCACTTT CASNDRDPGGSPLHF
. TRBJ1-3 . TRBV25-1 TGTGCCAGCAGTGGACACGATCTTTCTGGAAACACCATATATTTT CASSGHDLSGNTIYF
. TRBJ1-1 few TRBV29-1 TGCAGCGTTGGGAGGGGGAACACTGAAGCTTTCTTT CSVGRGNTEAFF
. TRBJ2-6 few TRBV27 TGTGCCAGCAGTTTAATGAGGGGGGCCAACGTCCTGACTTTC CASSLMRGANVLTF
. TRBJ1-1 . TRBV19 TGTGCCAGTAGGAGAGACCGACAGGCGATGAACACTGAAGCTTTCTTT CASRRDRQAMNTEAFF
. TRBJ2-2 . TRBV4-1 TGCGCCAGGACGATTTTGGGCCCCGGGGAGCTGTTTTTT CARTILGPGELFF
TRBD2 TRBJ2-3 . TRBV2 TGTGCCAGCAGCCTAACAGCGGGAGACACAGATACGCAGTATTTT CASSLTAGDTDTQYF
TRBD1 TRBJ2-1 . TRBV5-4 TGTGCCAGCAGCTTGTTCTCGCAGGGGGCGAATGAGCAGTTCTTC CASSLFSQGANEQFF
. TRBJ1-3 few TRBV11-3 TGTGCTAGGACCCGGGAGGCTGGAAACACCATATATTTT CARTREAGNTIYF
. TRBJ1-1 . TRBV9 TGTGCCAGCAGCGCGACAGCGAACACTGAAGCTTTCTTT CASSATANTEAFF
. TRBJ1-1 . TRBV7-9 TGTGCCAGCAGCTTAGGCCTAGGAGGCACTGAAGCTTTCTTT CASSLGLGGTEAFF
. TRBJ2-1 . TRBV10-1 TGCGCCAGCAGTCTCAGTACGCCCTACAATGAGCAGTTCTTC CASSLSTPYNEQFF
. TRBJ1-5 . TRBV7-9 TGTGCCAGCAGCTTAGCGCCAGATCAGCCCCAGCATTTT CASSLAPDQPQHF
TRBD2 TRBJ2-1 . TRBV4-3 TGCGCCAGCAGCCGAACTAGCGGGGGAGTCTACAATGAGCAGTTCTTC CASSRTSGGVYNEQFF
TRBD1 TRBJ1-1 . TRBV6-1 TGTGCCAGCAGGGACAGGGGGCGTCGCACTGAAGCTTTCTTT CASRDRGRRTEAFF
. TRBJ1-6 few TRBV6-4 TGTGCCAGCAGTGACTCCCTGGACACAACACCCCTCCACTTT CASSDSLDTTPLHF
TRBD1 TRBJ2-7 . TRBV18 TGTGCCAGCTCACCATATTCAGACAGGGACGAGCAGTACTTC CASSPYSDRDEQYF
. TRBJ1-5 . TRBV5-6 TGTGCCAGCAGCTTGAGGGGGGGAGGAAGGGGTCAGCCCCAGCATTTT CASSLRGGGRGQPQHF
TRBD2 TRBJ2-3 . TRBV6-1 TGTGCCAGCAGGAGAGCGGGGGCTCCCGGAGATACGCAGTATTTT CASRRAGAPGDTQYF
. TRBJ2-2 . TRBV5-4 TGTGCCAGCAGCTTGGGTCTGAACACCGGGGAGCTGTTTTTT CASSLGLNTGELFF
TRBD2 TRBJ2-3 few TRBV10-3 TGTGCCACGGGTCGGCGGGAGGGAATAGATACGCAGTATTTT CATGRREGIDTQYF
TRBD1 TRBJ2-7 few TRBV5-4 TGTGCCAGCACAGGGACAGGGAACGAGCAGTACTTC CASTGTGNEQYF
. TRBJ1-1 . TRBV6-5 TGTGCCAGCTGCGGAACTCACTCGAACACTGAAGCTTTCTTT CASCGTHSNTEAFF
TRBD1 TRBJ2-5 few TRBV9 TGTGCCAGCAGCGTGGTCAGGGGGCAAGAGACCCAGTACTTC CASSVVRGQETQYF
TRBD2 TRBJ2-7 . TRBV11-2 TGTGCCAGCAGACTAGCGGGAGGGAGGTACGAGCAGTACTTC CASRLAGGRYEQYF
TRBD2 TRBJ2-7 . TRBV5-4 TGTGCCAGCAGCCCTCTGACTAGCGGGAGGGCTGGCGAGCAGTACTTC CASSPLTSGRAGEQYF
TRBD1 TRBJ1-1 once TRBV4-1 TGCGCCAGCAGTATCAGTACGGGACAGAGGAACACTGAAGCTTTCTTT CASSISTGQRNTEAFF
. TRBJ1-1 . TRBV10-2 TGCGCCAGCAGCCATCGGGGGGGGAACACTGAAGCTTTCTTT CASSHRGGNTEAFF
TRBD1 TRBJ2-1 . TRBV6-5 TGTGCCAGCAGGCTGGACAGGCTAGCCTACAATGAGCAGTTCTTC CASRLDRLAYNEQFF
. TRBJ1-1 . TRBV27 TGTGCCAGCAGTTTTGGGTTTAGCCTGAACACTGAAGCTTTCTTT CASSFGFSLNTEAFF
TRBD2 TRBJ2-7 few TRBV4-3 TGCGCCAGCAGCCAAGAAACTAGCGGGGTCTACGAGCAGTACTTC CASSQETSGVYEQYF
. TRBJ2-5 . TRBV5-1 TGCGCCAGCAGCTTGGGGCAGTACAGTAACCAAGAGACCCAGTACTTC CASSLGQYSNQETQYF
. TRBJ1-6 . TRBV13 TGTGCCAGCACCCGTGGCAGGGGTGGTTCACCCCTCCACTTT CASTRGRGGSPLHF
. TRBJ1-6 . TRBV27 TGTGCCAGCAGTTTGGCCGGGGGGAGCTATAATTCACCCCTCCACTTT CASSLAGGSYNSPLHF
. TRBJ1-4 . TRBV15 TGTGCCACCAGCAGAGGGGAGGGGACTTTTGAAAAACTGTTTTTT CATSRGEGTFEKLFF